The present TCR beta chain was sequenced within a study of blood T cells in healthy people across ages. The sample, approximately 10 milliliters of peripheral blood, was drawn from each donor. Total RNA was extracted at no less than 5 micrograms per sample. This clonotype turned up a few times. Using a J-beta primer mix together with a sample-barcoded 5' primer, a second PCR was run for roughly 6 to 11 cycles. All samples yielded 3 million or more CDR3-containing paired-end reads. Each CDR3 protein gets one entry after TCRdb re-called the 5' RACE reads with MiXCR. The sample yields 550,000 to 600,000 distinct CDR3 sequences, roughly 29% seen once. Trimming took off 0 bases at V and 5 bases at J, with 10 bases between the two ends. The germline CDR1 and CDR2 sequences are DFQATT and SNEGSKA (reference sequence). This CDR3 is 14 amino acids long.

Sequencing was carried out using blood. The TCR comes from a woman in her 70s in good health. The J gene is TRBJ1-4, the V gene TRBV20-1; tentatively, D is TRBD1 (5 bases). CDR3 region: CSARDGGGNEKLFF. The CDR3 DNA reads TGCAGTGCTAGAGATGGGGGGGGGAATGAAAAACTGTTTTTT.